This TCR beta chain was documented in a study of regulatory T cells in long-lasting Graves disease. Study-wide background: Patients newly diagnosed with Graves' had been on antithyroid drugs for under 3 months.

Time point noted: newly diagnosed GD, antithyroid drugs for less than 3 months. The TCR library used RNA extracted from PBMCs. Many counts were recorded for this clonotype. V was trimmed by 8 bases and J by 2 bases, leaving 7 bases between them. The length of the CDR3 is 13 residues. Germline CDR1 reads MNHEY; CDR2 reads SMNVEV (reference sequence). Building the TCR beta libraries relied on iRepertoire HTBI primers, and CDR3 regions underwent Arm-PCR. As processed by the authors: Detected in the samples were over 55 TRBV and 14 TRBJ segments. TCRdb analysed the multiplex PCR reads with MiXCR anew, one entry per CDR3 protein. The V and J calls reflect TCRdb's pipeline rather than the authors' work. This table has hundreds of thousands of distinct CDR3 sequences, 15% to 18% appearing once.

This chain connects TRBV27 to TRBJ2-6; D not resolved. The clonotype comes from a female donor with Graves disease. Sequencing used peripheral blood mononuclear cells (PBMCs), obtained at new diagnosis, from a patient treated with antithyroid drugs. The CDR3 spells CASRNAGANVLTF. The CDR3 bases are TGTGCCAGCCGGAACGCTGGGGCCAACGTCCTGACTTTC.